The rows below give T cell receptor beta chains drawn from one sample of a study of T cell repertoires in aging, cancer and after chemotherapy. From the multiplex PCR reads, TCRdb called clonotypes with MiXCR, one entry per CDR3 protein. The table has roughly 8,300 distinct CDR3 sequences, 30% to 40% seen once; the top ten hold approximately 3.5%. Material: blood. Every receptor here comes from a human donor in good health. CDR3s include the opening cysteine and the closing phenylalanine or tryptophan. The order of the fields is clone size, V gene, J gene, D gene, CDR3 DNA, CDR3 protein. A D gene is named only where the DNA matches it firmly. Not all rows give a size; the values are once, few, many and, for expanded clones, a class.

medium-sized	TRBV6-2/TRBV6-3	TRBJ2-3	-	TGTGCCAGCAGTACGCCCGTTTGGGGACGCCCAGATACGCAGTATTTT	CASSTPVWGRPDTQYF
few	TRBV7-2	TRBJ2-1	TRBD2	TGTGCCAGCAGCTTATCTGGGCGGGGGGAGGTGCAGTTCTTC	CASSLSGRGEVQFF
-	TRBV4-2	TRBJ2-7	TRBD1	TGTGCCAGCAGCCGCAAGATGACAGGGAGCCCCTACGAGCAGTACTTC	CASSRKMTGSPYEQYF
-	TRBV20-1	TRBJ1-1	-	TGCAGTGCTAGCCGACCGCTGATGAACACTGAAGCTTTCTTT	CSASRPLMNTEAFF
few	TRBV2	TRBJ2-7	TRBD2	TGTGCCGCCGGGGAGGGTCCTTACGAGCAGTACTTC	CAAGEGPYEQYF
-	TRBV4-3	TRBJ1-6	-	TGTGCCAGCAGCCAAGTGAACAGAGCCAATTCACCCCTCCACTTT	CASSQVNRANSPLHF
-	TRBV5-1	TRBJ2-3	-	TGCGCCAGCAGCTTGGGCAGGGATTCCACAGATACGCAGTATTTT	CASSLGRDSTDTQYF
few	TRBV7-9	TRBJ2-7	TRBD2	TGTGCCAGCGGGGGGGTAGCCTACGAGCAGTACTTC	CASGGVAYEQYF
few	TRBV4-3	TRBJ2-1	TRBD1	TGCGCCAGCAGCCAAGAACCGCGACAGGGGGCGGGTGAGCAGTTCTTC	CASSQEPRQGAGEQFF
medium-sized	TRBV29-1	TRBJ2-1	-	TGCAGCGTTGAAACAGTTTACTACAATGAGCAGTTCTTC	CSVETVYYNEQFF
-	TRBV5-1	TRBJ2-2	-	TGCGCCAGCAGCTTGGGCGTGGAAGCCGGGGAGCTGTTTTTT	CASSLGVEAGELFF
few	TRBV6-2/TRBV6-3	TRBJ2-5	TRBD2	TGTGCCAGCAGCACCACTAGCGGGGGAGAGACCCAGTACTTC	CASSTTSGGETQYF
-	TRBV6-2/TRBV6-3	TRBJ1-5	-	TGTGCCAGCAGCCCACCGACGGAGCATCAGCCCCAGCATTTT	CASSPPTEHQPQHF
few	TRBV20-1	TRBJ2-5	TRBD2	TGCAGTGCCAAGTCGTCTAGCGGGGGGCCTCAAGAGACCCAGTACTTC	CSAKSSSGGPQETQYF
-	TRBV12-3/TRBV12-4	TRBJ1-4	-	TGTGCCAGCAGCCCAGGGACTACTCGAGCTGAAAAACTGTTTTTT	CASSPGTTRAEKLFF
-	TRBV6-5	TRBJ2-1	TRBD2	TGTGCCAGCAGCGATACCGGGGGGGGGAACCGGGACTACTACAATGAGCAGTTCTTC	CASSDTGGGNRDYYNEQFF
-	TRBV14	TRBJ2-5	TRBD1	TGTGCCAGAAGCCCGCCGGGACAGGGGGCGATCTGGCAGGAGACCCAGTACTTC	CARSPPGQGAIWQETQYF
few	TRBV20-1	TRBJ1-4	-	TGCAGTGCTAGAGATGCAGCAGGGACTGAAAAACTGTTTTTT	CSARDAAGTEKLFF
-	TRBV6-2/TRBV6-3	TRBJ2-1	TRBD2	TGTGCCAGCAGATGGGGGGGTGAGCAGTTCTTC	CASRWGGEQFF
few	TRBV10-3	TRBJ1-1	-	TGTGCCATCAGTGAGAAGGGTTTGGAAGCTTTCTTT	CAISEKGLEAFF
-	TRBV5-1	TRBJ2-1	-	TGCGCCAGCAGCGCCCCAAACTACAATGAGCAGTTCTTC	CASSAPNYNEQFF
-	TRBV6-5	TRBJ2-3	-	TGTGCCAGCAGCCCCGTACAGGGATCTACAGATACGCAGTATTTT	CASSPVQGSTDTQYF
-	TRBV7-9	TRBJ1-5	TRBD1	TGTGCCAGCAGCTCAGGGGGCAGCTATCAGCCCCAGCATTTT	CASSSGGSYQPQHF
once	TRBV18	TRBJ2-7	-	TGTGCCAGCTCACCACCAGAGCGTTACTACGAGCAGTACTTC	CASSPPERYYEQYF
few	TRBV5-6	TRBJ2-1	-	TGTGCCAGCAGCTTGATGACATGGGGGCGGGAGGAGCAGTTCTTC	CASSLMTWGREEQFF
-	TRBV28	TRBJ1-4	-	TGTGCCAGCAACAGCGGGACTAATGAAAAACTGTTTTTT	CASNSGTNEKLFF
few	TRBV6-1	TRBJ2-1	-	TGTGCCAGCAGCCCCCTGTCCGGGGATAGTTACAATGAGCAGTTCTTC	CASSPLSGDSYNEQFF
-	TRBV5-1	TRBJ1-3	-	TGCGCCAGCAGCTTGGTAGGACGAGGAAACACCATATATTTT	CASSLVGRGNTIYF
few	TRBV27	TRBJ2-4	TRBD1	TGTGCCAGCAGTCCGGGGACAGGGTTAAACATTCAGTACTTC	CASSPGTGLNIQYF
-	TRBV24-1	TRBJ2-1	TRBD2	TGTGCCACCATATCCCTCCCCTCCATAGCGGGGGACAACCTTGGGCAGTTCTTC	CATISLPSIAGDNLGQFF
-	TRBV5-4	TRBJ2-5	TRBD2	TGTGCCAGCAGCCTAGCGGGGGGGTTCGAGACCCAGTACTTC	CASSLAGGFETQYF
few	TRBV5-1	TRBJ1-4	TRBD1	TGCGCCAGCAGCTTACAGGGGAATGAAAAACTGTTTTTT	CASSLQGNEKLFF
-	TRBV6-5	TRBJ2-7	-	TGTGCCAGCAGTTACGTCAATGAGCAGTACTTC	CASSYVNEQYF